This record covers a single T cell receptor (beta chain). The protocol was immunoSEQ multiplex PCR, while the TCRdb copy is restricted to in-frame clones and leaves out a portion. The sample contains about 130,000 clones, about 94% of which appear only once. This CDR3 has 14 amino acids. The V and J ends lost 2 bases and 4 bases respectively, with 9 bases between them. Germline CDR1 reads KGHSH; CDR2 reads LQKENI. The sample comes from a study of control samples from healthy donors and cancer patients. This sequence joins TRBV18 and TRBJ1-5, with D perhaps TRBD1 (6 bases). The material sequenced was PBMCs. The TCR originated in a man between 60 and 75 years old with colorectal cancer. In DNA, the CDR3 is TGTGCCAGCTCACCAGAGACAGGAAATCAGCCCCAGCATTTT. Amino acid sequence: CASSPETGNQPQHF.